The 16 T cell receptor beta chains presented below share a single source sample, sequenced in a study of CD8 T cells in Susac syndrome (dated by TCRdb to between 2017 and 2020). Libraries were prepared through the immunoSEQ multiplex PCR assay. RNA was extracted with the RNeasy kit and 0.5 to 1 ug was reverse transcribed using random hexamers. Through fastp at Q25 and MiXCR, TCRdb rebuilt clones from the public reads, retaining in-frame beta chains. A single entry per CDR3 protein holds the most common genes and DNA from its merged rows. This sample is represented by roughly 180,000 distinct CDR3 sequences; 85% to 95% of them were singletons. The ten largest clonotypes hold approximately 0.1% of the sample. What was sequenced was CD4+ T cells from PBMCs. These receptors came from a human donor in good health.

This chain connects TRBV7-2 to TRBJ2-4; TRBD1 matches 7 bases. V was pared by 5 bases and J by 6 bases, with 7 bases of the junction left unmatched. This CDR3 spans 14 amino acids. The germline gives CDR1 SGHTA, CDR2 FQGNSA. The CDR3 here is CASSALQGRNIQYF. In nucleotides, the CDR3 is TGTGCCAGCAGCGCTCTACAGGGGAGAAACATTCAGTACTTC. The full variable domain, with the rest looked up from reference TRBV7-2 and TRBJ2-4, is GAGVSQSPSNKVTEKGKDVELRCDPISGHTALYWYRQSLGQGLEFLIYFQGNSAPDKSGLPSDRFSAERTGGSVSTLTIQRTQQEDSAVYLCASSALQGRNIQYFGAGTRLSVL.

In DNA form, the CDR3 reads TGTGCCAGCAGCCAGACCTTAGCGTCCACGCAGTATTTT. This codes for CASSQTLASTQYF. The chain employs TRBV14 and TRBJ2-3; a possible D gene is TRBD2 (5 bases). The CDR3 is 13 amino acids. Germline lookup yields CDR1 SGHDN and CDR2 FVKESK. V was trimmed by 3 bases and J by 9 bases, leaving 13 bases between them.

The chain recombines TRBV7-2 with TRBJ2-7; 13 positions agree with TRBD2. V shed 3 bases and J 5 bases; nucleotides not matched to a gene: 7. The CDR3 length is 16 residues. Per germline, CDR1 SGHTA and CDR2 FQGNSA. This CDR3 is CASSFTSGRAGDEQYF. The CDR3 DNA sequence: TGTGCCAGCAGCTTTACTAGCGGGAGGGCCGGCGACGAGCAGTACTTC.

This clonotype was seen a few times. A junction boundary mismatches the germline segment, possibly from a read error. V is TRBV4-3 and J is TRBJ2-3; the D gene is possibly TRBD2 (5 bases). Per the germline V gene, CDR1 is LGHNA and CDR2 is YSLEER. The CDR3 covers 12 residues. The CDR3 DNA reads TGTGCCAGCAGCCAAAGAGGGGATACGCAGTATTTT. Translation gives CASSQRGDTQYF.

The J gene is TRBJ1-5, the V gene TRBV5-5, with D unresolved. Between the trimmed V and J ends, which lost 0 bases and 5 bases, there was a span of 6 bases. This CDR3 has 13 residues. CDR1 is SGHKS and CDR2 is YYEKEE in the germline V gene (reference sequence). CDR3 sequence (DNA): TGTGCCAGCAGCTTGGAGGGCTATCAGCCCCAGCATTTT. Protein product: CASSLEGYQPQHF.

The chain couples TRBV15 to TRBJ2-1; D is possibly TRBD2 (6 bases). Trimming stripped 3 bases from V and 8 bases from J, with 17 bases between. The CDR3 is 15 residues long. CDR1 is LNHNV, CDR2 YYDKDF, per germline (reference sequence). CDR3 residues: CATSREGLGEHEQFF. The CDR3 nucleotides are TGTGCCACCAGCAGGGAGGGCCTGGGGGAGCATGAGCAGTTCTTC.

The J gene is TRBJ2-7, the V gene TRBV28, with 13 bases fitting TRBD2. The V and J ends lost 7 bases and 6 bases, in that order; junction bases with no gene match: 3. This CDR3 comprises 13 residues. Germline CDR1 reads MDHEN; CDR2 reads SYDVKM. The CDR3 region is CASTGLAGAEQYF. CDR3 nucleotides: TGTGCCAGCACCGGACTAGCGGGAGCCGAGCAGTACTTC.

This chain links TRBV12-3 or TRBV12-4 with TRBJ2-1; D gene unclear. The ends were cut back, 4 bases at V and 2 bases at J, with 15 bases in the middle. This CDR3 comprises 16 residues. The CDR3, as DNA: TGTGCCAGCAGTTCGACATTTAGAGGCACCTACAATGAGCAGTTCTTC. It translates to CASSSTFRGTYNEQFF.

This chain uses TRBV9 with TRBJ1-1, with D possibly being TRBD1 (6 bases). CDR1 and CDR2 from the germline V gene are SGDLS and YYNGEE. Trimming shortened V by 0 bases and J by 8 bases, and 11 bases separated the two germline ends. The CDR3 has 13 residues. The CDR3 coding sequence is TGTGCCAGCAGCGTAGGCCCGGACAGAGAAGCTTTCTTT. Translated, it gives CASSVGPDREAFF.

V and J are TRBV4-3 and TRBJ2-7; tentative D call: TRBD1 (6 bases). Germline lookup yields CDR1 LGHNA and CDR2 YSLEER. CDR3 length: 15 residues. The V end lost 4 bases, the J end lost 3 bases, and 16 bases lay between the germline ends. The CDR3 nucleotides are TGCGCCAGCAGCCTGACCCGACAGGCGCTCTACGAGCAGTACTTC. This translates into CASSLTRQALYEQYF.

The V call is TRBV5-1, the J call TRBJ2-7, with no clear D. The V gene lost 1 base and the J gene lost 5 bases, with 10 bases spanning the gap. The germline V gene has CDR1 SGHRS and CDR2 YFSETQ. The CDR3 is 13 residues long. The CDR3 loop reads CASSLLETNEQYF. The CDR3 nucleotides read TGCGCCAGCAGCTTGCTGGAGACGAACGAGCAGTACTTC.

V and J are TRBV23-1 and TRBJ1-2; 8 positions match TRBD1. TRBV23-1 is given ORF status, its function remaining uncertain. Trimming at V came to 6 bases and at J to 0 bases, leaving 12 bases not matched to a gene. This CDR3 has 17 amino acids. CDR3 DNA sequence: TGCGCCAGCAGCCTGGTTGGGACAGGTGACTCTAACTATGGCTACACCTTC. Amino acid sequence: CASSLVGTGDSNYGYTF.

The rearrangement links TRBV20-1 to TRBJ2-3; 11 bases line up with TRBD2. There are 18 residues in the CDR3. The V segment lost 1 base and the J segment 0 bases; nucleotides outside the gene matches: 9. In germline, CDR1 is DFQATT, CDR2 SNEGSKA (reference sequence). CDR3 nucleotide sequence: TGCAGTGCTAGAGGTGTAGCGGGAGGGGGAGTTAGCACAGATACGCAGTATTTT. This sequence encodes CSARGVAGGGVSTDTQYF.

DNA of the CDR3: TGTGCCAGCAGTTTGTCAGGGACAGCCTACGAGCAGTACTTC. It is translated as CASSLSGTAYEQYF. This chain uses TRBV2 with TRBJ2-7; 7 bases match TRBD1. CDR3 length equals 14 residues. Germline trimming cut 5 bases from V and 2 bases from J; bases unmatched to any gene: 6. In germline, CDR1 is SNHLY, CDR2 FYNNEI.

The V gene is TRBV7-9, the J gene TRBJ2-3; D call uncertain. Germline CDR1 reads SEHNR; CDR2 reads FQNEAQ (reference sequence). Trimming removed 5 bases from V and 6 bases from J, with 9 bases in between. The length of the CDR3 is 12 residues. In DNA, the CDR3 is TGTGCCAGCAGCCGGATGGGGGATACGCAGTATTTT. Its translation: CASSRMGDTQYF.

CDR3 sequence: CSVEDPGPNEQFF. CDR3 DNA sequence: TGCAGCGTTGAAGACCCAGGGCCGAATGAGCAGTTCTTC. The rearrangement uses TRBV29-1 and TRBJ2-1; possible D gene TRBD1, 5 bases. This CDR3 has 13 amino acids. Trimming stripped 0 bases from V and 7 bases from J, with 10 bases between. CDR1 is SQVTM, CDR2 ANQGSEA, per germline.